What follows are 30 T cell receptor beta chains derived from one specimen sequenced in a study of T-cell memory formation after mild COVID-19. TCRdb processed the 5' RACE reads anew with MiXCR; each CDR3 protein has one entry. The profile covers roughly 500,000 distinct CDR3 sequences, with approximately 20% appearing a single time and under 15% taken by the ten largest. Sequenced material: PBMCs or a T cell subset sorted from them (not recorded which). Source of these receptors: an adult woman who had mild COVID-19 (a few samples of this study predate the infection). Cell type and time point are not known.

The V gene is TRBV2, the J gene TRBJ2-5, with unresolved D. The CDR3 is 14 amino acids. Germline CDR1 and CDR2: SNHLY and FYNNEI. The V end lost 4 bases, the J end lost 2 bases, and 11 bases lay between the germline ends. For the CDR3, the DNA is TGTGCCAGCAGTGTACTCTGGGGACAAGAGACCCAGTACTTC. It is translated as CASSVLWGQETQYF.

In its sample, this clonotype was seen once. The chain carries TRBV10-3 and TRBJ2-4; D remains ambiguous. With 4 bases removed from V and 0 bases from J, the gap between germline ends came to 13 bases. The V gene's germline CDR1 is ENHRY and CDR2 SYGVKD. This CDR3 is 16 amino acids long. CDR3 bases: TGTGCCATCAGTGCAGCCTTCCTTGGAGCCAAAAACATTCAGTACTTC. It codes for CAISAAFLGAKNIQYF.

The rearrangement joins TRBV18 to TRBJ2-1, with 11 bases fitting TRBD1. The junction had 6 bases not matched to a gene; V was cut back by 3 bases and J by 8 bases. Germline-derived CDR1 and CDR2 are KGHSH and LQKENI. The CDR3 sequence is 15 residues long. The CDR3 is CASSPRDRGYYEQFF. CDR3 coding DNA: TGTGCCAGCTCACCCCGGGACAGGGGGTATTATGAGCAGTTCTTC.

This chain links TRBV10-3 with TRBJ2-5, with TRBD1 identical over 7 bases. CDR3 length: 14 residues. Looked up from germline, CDR1 is ENHRY and CDR2 is SYGVKD. V shed 4 bases, J shed 3 bases, and the junction held 5 bases outside the gene matches. CDR3 protein: CAISGTTGKETQYF. CDR3 nucleotide sequence: TGTGCCATCAGTGGAACGACAGGGAAAGAGACCCAGTACTTC.

This clonotype was counted many times. The J gene is TRBJ2-5, the V gene TRBV12-3 or TRBV12-4; no firm D call. This CDR3 has 12 amino acids. The V and J ends lost 2 bases and 3 bases respectively, with 4 bases between them. Here the CDR3 DNA reads TGTGCCAGCAGTTTATGGGAAGAGACCCAGTACTTC. Protein product: CASSLWEETQYF.

This clonotype was detected a few times. The chain has TRBV5-1 and TRBJ2-1; 15 bases align to TRBD2. Unmatched junction bases numbered 16, after V lost 3 bases and J lost 15 bases. This CDR3 has 17 amino acids. The V gene's germline CDR1 is SGHRS and CDR2 YFSETQ. This chain's CDR3 is CASSSGLAGGLSDSWFF. For the CDR3, the DNA is TGCGCCAGCAGCTCAGGACTAGCGGGGGGGCTATCGGACTCTTGGTTCTTC.

The rearrangement links TRBV4-1 to TRBJ2-7; perhaps D is TRBD1 or TRBD2 (5 bases each). This CDR3 contains 16 residues. V lost 0 bases and J lost 0, with 12 bases in between. Germline loops: CDR1 MGHRA, CDR2 YSYEKL. CDR3 DNA: TGCGCCAGCAGCCAAGATAGAGGGGTTAACTCCTACGAGCAGTACTTC. Residues: CASSQDRGVNSYEQYF.

This chain links TRBV7-9 with TRBJ1-5; D is unresolved. The V end lost 1 base, the J end lost 6 bases, and 13 bases lay between the germline ends. The CDR3 is made up of 15 amino acids. Germline V gene lookup returns CDR1 SEHNR and CDR2 FQNEAQ (reference sequence). The CDR3 nucleotides are TGTGCCAGCAGCTTAGACACCGAGGGAGGTCAGCCCCAGCATTTT. Translated, it gives CASSLDTEGGQPQHF.

With respect to this clonotype: The junction differs from germline at one of its ends, possibly a read error. This rearrangement joins TRBV12-3 or TRBV12-4 to TRBJ1-4; D is uncertain. The CDR3 runs 14 residues. In DNA, the CDR3 is TGTGCCGGCAGTCGGGTCCTTCTAATGGAAAAACTGTTTTTT. Translated: CAGSRVLLMEKLFF.

This clonotype has a count of ten or more. The CDR3 DNA is TGTGCCAGCAGTGACTCCTCATCGGGAGACACAGATACGCAGTATTTT. It codes for CASSDSSSGDTDTQYF. The V call is TRBV6-4, the J call TRBJ2-3, with a tentative D call TRBD2 (6 bases). The V and J ends lost 0 bases and 2 bases respectively, with 12 bases between them. CDR3 length equals 16 residues. Germline V gene data show CDR1 as MRHNA and CDR2 as SNTAGT.

The chain employs TRBV25-1 and TRBJ2-1, with D tentatively TRBD2 (6 bases). The V end was cut by 5 bases, the J end by 6 bases, with 17 bases between. Germline-derived CDR1 and CDR2 are MGHDK and SYGVNS. CDR3 size: 15 residues. CDR3 sequence (DNA): TGTGCCAGCAGTACTGGGGGGATTTGGGGCAATGAGCAGTTCTTC. This encodes CASSTGGIWGNEQFF.

This clonotype was counted a few times. The chain joins TRBV6-5 to TRBJ2-7; D not certain. Per the germline V gene, CDR1 is MNHEY and CDR2 is SVGAGI. Trimming left V 0 bases short and J 3 bases short, with 12 bases between. The CDR3 has 15 amino acids. The CDR3 is CASSYSDGGVYEQYF. CDR3 bases: TGTGCCAGCAGTTACTCTGACGGTGGGGTCTACGAGCAGTACTTC.

This chain connects TRBV3-1 to TRBJ2-3; 8 positions agree with TRBD1. Per the germline V gene, CDR1 is LGHDT and CDR2 is YNNKEL (reference sequence). CDR3 length: 15 amino acids. The trim removed 2 bases at V and 4 bases at J, leaving 5 bases unmatched. CDR3 sequence reads: CASSQSGGASDTQYF. CDR3 sequence (DNA): TGTGCCAGCAGCCAATCAGGGGGCGCGTCAGATACGCAGTATTTT.

About this clonotype: At one boundary the junction diverges from the germline segment, which might be a read error. The chain carries TRBV24-1 and TRBJ1-1; a possible D gene is TRBD1 (6 bases). This CDR3 is 15 amino acids long. Germline CDR1 reads KGHDR; CDR2 reads SFDVKD. The CDR3 DNA follows: TGTGCCACCAGGGATTCCACAGGGCCGAACACTGAAGCTTTCTTT. It translates to CATRDSTGPNTEAFF.

The chain links TRBV7-9 to TRBJ2-7; D gene unclear. The CDR3 is 15 residues long. Germline CDR1 and CDR2: SEHNR and FQNEAQ (reference sequence). V was shortened by 5 bases and J by 2 bases, with 16 bases between the two germline ends. CDR3: CASSQGWSGTYEQYF. The CDR3 region has the DNA TGTGCCAGCAGCCAAGGCTGGAGTGGAACCTACGAGCAGTACTTC.

This clonotype showed up just a few times. In DNA, the CDR3 is TGTGCCAGTAGTAATGGGCGCGGGGAGCTGTTTTTT. This codes for CASSNGRGELFF. This chain links TRBV19 with TRBJ2-2; D is uncertain. The CDR3 length is 12 residues. Per germline, CDR1 LNHDA and CDR2 SQIVND (reference sequence). The V and J ends lost 4 bases and 7 bases respectively, with 7 bases between them.

This clonotype has only one observation. The rearrangement joins TRBV24-1 to TRBJ2-7; a weak D match, TRBD1 (6 bases). This CDR3 is built from 14 residues. Germline values: CDR1 KGHDR, CDR2 SFDVKD. The V end lost 3 bases, the J end lost 4 bases, and 12 bases lay between the germline ends. CDR3 residues: CATSDPDTGYEQYF. CDR3 coding DNA: TGTGCCACCAGTGATCCAGATACAGGGTACGAGCAGTACTTC.

This clonotype showed up just a few times. The chain combines TRBV10-3 with TRBJ1-2, with D unclear. The CDR3 extends over 14 amino acids. CDR1 and CDR2 from the germline V gene are ENHRY and SYGVKD. Trimming cost V 3 bases and J 8 bases, with 16 bases left between them. CDR3 in amino acids: CAISENLGSTGYTF. Written as DNA, the CDR3 is TGTGCCATCAGTGAAAACCTGGGGAGTACCGGCTACACCTTC.

The chain links TRBV20-1 to TRBJ1-1, with TRBD1 as a possible D gene (6 bases). The ends were cut back, 6 bases at V and 4 bases at J, with 15 bases in the middle. The CDR3 covers 13 residues. Germline V CDR1 and CDR2: DFQATT, SNEGSKA (reference sequence). The CDR3 reads CSARGGSGTEAFF. The CDR3 DNA reads TGCAGTGCCCGAGGGGGGTCAGGCACTGAAGCTTTCTTT.

This clonotype was detected a few times. This sequence joins TRBV29-1 and TRBJ2-7; D not certain. Germline V CDR1 and CDR2: SQVTM, ANQGSEA. Trimming took off 2 bases at V and 3 bases at J, with 17 bases between the two ends. The CDR3 consists of 15 residues. The CDR3 sequence is CSVETEEGVNYEQYF. In DNA, the CDR3 is TGCAGCGTTGAAACTGAGGAAGGAGTGAACTACGAGCAGTACTTC.

The chain has TRBV7-9 and TRBJ1-2; 9 bases align to TRBD1. CDR3 length: 15 amino acids. The V segment lost 5 bases and the J segment 2 bases; nucleotides outside the gene matches: 6. CDR1 SEHNR and CDR2 FQNEAQ come from the germline V gene (reference sequence). CDR3 amino acids: CASSPRDRENYGYTF. The DNA of the CDR3 is TGTGCCAGCAGCCCTCGGGACAGGGAAAACTATGGCTACACCTTC.

In its sample, this clonotype was seen a few times. DNA for the CDR3: TGCAGTGCTCACCGACTAGCGGGAGGTTGGGATGAGCAGTTCTTC. Protein: CSAHRLAGGWDEQFF. J is TRBJ2-1 and V is TRBV20-1; 13 positions agree with TRBD2. The ends lost 5 bases at V and 8 bases at J; junction bases unmatched: 9. This CDR3 contains 15 residues. Looked up from germline, CDR1 is DFQATT and CDR2 is SNEGSKA (reference sequence).

This clonotype was detected only a few times. The chain recombines TRBV4-3 with TRBJ2-5; 10 bases fit TRBD2. With 5 bases clipped from V and 4 bases from J, the junction kept 16 bases outside the gene matches. Germline V gives CDR1 LGHNA, CDR2 YSLEER. The CDR3 has 18 amino acids. The CDR3 is CASSSRPSSGRGSETQYF. CDR3 bases: TGCGCCAGCAGCTCTCGTCCGTCAAGCGGGAGGGGGTCAGAGACCCAGTACTTC.

There are many counts of this clonotype. Relative to the germline gene, one junction end is altered; a read error may explain this. This chain connects TRBV7-3 to TRBJ2-3, with 9 bases that match TRBD2. There are 15 residues in the CDR3. The germline V gene has CDR1 SGHTA and CDR2 FQGTGA. As DNA, the CDR3 is TGTGCCAGCAGCGTAACTAGCGGGAGCACAGATACGCAGTATTTT. Translation gives CASSVTSGSTDTQYF.

This chain joins TRBV27 and TRBJ1-5; 9 bases line up with TRBD1. The germline CDR1 and CDR2 sequences are MNHEY and SMNVEV (reference sequence). J lost 3 bases, V lost 5 bases, and 8 bases had no gene match. The CDR3 has 16 amino acids. DNA for the CDR3: TGTGCCAGCAGTGGGACCGGGACAGGGTTCAATCAGCCCCAGCATTTT. This codes for CASSGTGTGFNQPQHF.

The chain uses TRBV15 and TRBJ1-5; D not resolved. This CDR3 contains 15 residues. Germline lookup yields CDR1 LNHNV and CDR2 YYDKDF (reference sequence). Trimming took 0 bases from V and 4 from J, leaving 10 bases between them. The CDR3 loop is CATSREVGSNQPQHF. The CDR3 nucleotides are TGTGCCACCAGCAGAGAGGTTGGCAGTAATCAGCCCCAGCATTTT.

The table lists this clonotype with a few counts. V is TRBV6-2 or TRBV6-3 and J is TRBJ2-5, with a tentative D call TRBD1 (6 bases). Germline CDR1 is MNHEY and CDR2 is SVGEGT. The V gene lost 5 bases and the J gene lost 3 bases, with 10 bases spanning the gap. This CDR3 is built from 13 residues. CDR3 sequence reads: CASSEWTEETQYF. CDR3 in DNA: TGTGCCAGCAGTGAGTGGACAGAAGAGACCCAGTACTTC.

This clonotype was observed many times. This rearrangement joins TRBV12-3 or TRBV12-4 to TRBJ2-3; possibly TRBD1 for D (6 bases). CDR3 length equals 14 residues. Between the trimmed V and J ends, which lost 2 bases and 4 bases, there was a span of 10 bases. The CDR3 protein is CASSLLAGADTQYF. The CDR3 DNA reads as TGTGCCAGCAGTTTATTGGCAGGGGCAGATACGCAGTATTTT.

The chain links TRBV12-3 or TRBV12-4 to TRBJ1-2; D is uncertain. V shed 6 bases and J shed 4 bases, with 15 bases lying between them. The CDR3 is 14 amino acids. The DNA for the CDR3 is TGTGCCAGCAGGGACCATAGGGAGGGCTATGGCTACACCTTC. Its protein is CASRDHREGYGYTF.

The V and J genes are TRBV4-3 and TRBJ2-3, with 9 bases fitting TRBD1. The CDR3 length is 15 residues. The V and J ends lost 4 bases and 2 bases, in that order; junction bases with no gene match: 4. Germline loops: CDR1 LGHNA, CDR2 YSLEER. The CDR3 nucleotides read TGCGCCAGCAGCCTTAGGACAGGGGACACAGATACGCAGTATTTT. It specifies CASSLRTGDTDTQYF.